Below, 18 T cell receptor beta chains from the same sample are listed, as sequenced in a study of cytomegalovirus exposure and HLA in healthy donors. The assay was immunoSEQ multiplex PCR, and TCRdb's table has in-frame clones only and misses some. This table holds about 140,000 clones, approximately 84% found once. Material: PBMCs. The receptor set was obtained from a young man in good health and CMV-seropositive.

This clone appeared a single time. The V gene is TRBV7-2, the J gene TRBJ2-7; 8 bases map to TRBD2. The germline gives CDR1 SGHTA, CDR2 FQGNSA. The CDR3 contains 14 residues. Trimming removed 4 bases from V and 7 bases from J; junction bases left unmatched: 9. The CDR3 sequence: CASSSTGGVGEQYF. CDR3 DNA: TGTGCCAGCAGCTCCACCGGGGGGGTCGGGGAGCAGTACTTC.

The count of this clone is one. The V call is TRBV19, the J call TRBJ2-1, with 8 bases identical to TRBD2. Trimming took 5 bases from V and 7 from J; bases not matched to a gene: 7. The germline gives CDR1 LNHDA, CDR2 SQIVND (reference sequence). The length of the CDR3 is 14 residues. CDR3 sequence: CASSPGGPSNEQFF. The CDR3 DNA is TGTGCCAGTAGTCCGGGAGGGCCAAGTAATGAGCAGTTCTTC.

The gene calls are TRBV29-1 and TRBJ1-5; D is undetermined. CDR3 length equals 13 residues. Germline V gene lookup returns CDR1 SQVTM and CDR2 ANQGSEA. The germline V and J ends were trimmed by 6 bases and 0 bases, with 9 bases remaining between them. In nucleotides, the CDR3 is TGCAGCGTCGCTACCTTTAGCAATCAGCCCCAGCATTTT. This codes for CSVATFSNQPQHF.

Regarding this clone: In the same sample, other DNA sequences code for this CDR3. The V and J genes are TRBV5-1 and TRBJ1-2, with 8 nucleotides matching TRBD1. This CDR3 is 14 amino acids long. Germline assignment: CDR1 SGHRS and CDR2 YFSETQ. J gave up 4 bases and V 0 bases, and 2 bases lay outside the gene matches. The CDR3 is CASSLGTGLYGYTF. The DNA of the CDR3 is TGCGCCAGCAGCTTGGGGACAGGGCTCTATGGCTACACCTTC.

This chain joins TRBV9 and TRBJ1-2; the match to TRBD1 covers 7 bases. The CDR3 is 15 residues long. Trimming at V came to 3 bases and at J to 4 bases, leaving 9 bases not matched to a gene. From germline, CDR1 is SGDLS and CDR2 YYNGEE. CDR3 nucleotide sequence: TGTGCCAGCAGCGGGTGGTCGACAGGGCGCTATGGCTACACCTTC. Translating gives CASSGWSTGRYGYTF.

The V call is TRBV2, the J call TRBJ1-2; a weak D match, TRBD1 (6 bases). Germline lookup yields CDR1 SNHLY and CDR2 FYNNEI. V lost 1 base, J lost 4 bases, and 13 bases lay in between. The CDR3 totals 15 residues. The CDR3 DNA is TGTGCCAGCAGTGAAGGTGCAGGGGTCCGCTATGGCTACACCTTC. The encoded protein is CASSEGAGVRYGYTF.

This chain joins TRBV6-5 and TRBJ2-2; a possible D gene is TRBD1 (6 bases). Germline V CDR1 and CDR2: MNHEY, SVGAGI. The V and J ends lost 6 bases and 0 bases respectively, with 11 bases between them. The length of the CDR3 is 15 residues. The DNA of the CDR3 is TGTGCCAGCAGCCGGCAGGGGCCGAACACCGGGGAGCTGTTTTTT. Its translation is CASSRQGPNTGELFF.

The chain recombines TRBV18 with TRBJ2-2, with a possible D match to TRBD2 (5 bases). CDR1 and CDR2 from the germline V gene are KGHSH and LQKENI. The CDR3 consists of 15 residues. V dropped 3 bases and J dropped 5 bases, with 13 bases sitting between them. CDR3 bases: TGTGCCAGCTCACCCCTAGCACCAGTAACCGGGGAGCTGTTTTTT. Translated: CASSPLAPVTGELFF.

The chain couples TRBV27 to TRBJ1-5; no firm D call. The CDR3 runs 14 residues. Germline V gene data show CDR1 as MNHEY and CDR2 as SMNVEV (reference sequence). V dropped 5 bases and J dropped 4 bases, with 12 bases sitting between them. DNA for the CDR3: TGTGCCAGCAGTCCAGGACTTGATAATCAGCCCCAGCATTTT. It yields the protein CASSPGLDNQPQHF.

The table lists this clone with a count of one. The chain uses TRBV29-1 and TRBJ1-1, with 9 nucleotides matching TRBD1. This CDR3 comprises 12 residues. CDR1 SQVTM and CDR2 ANQGSEA come from the germline V gene. The trim removed 6 bases at V and 4 bases at J, leaving 3 bases unmatched. In nucleotides, the CDR3 is TGCAGCGTCCCGACAGGGGGCACTGAAGCTTTCTTT. This translates into CSVPTGGTEAFF.

There are a few counts of this clone. V and J are TRBV7-3 and TRBJ1-6, with D uncertain. V gave up 5 bases and J gave up 9 bases, with 11 bases separating them. There are 13 residues in the CDR3. Germline V gene sequence: CDR1 SGHTA, CDR2 FQGTGA. Here the CDR3 reads CASSRDRGSPLHF. The CDR3 nucleotides are TGTGCCAGCAGCCGCGATCGAGGTTCACCCCTCCACTTT.

The chain couples TRBV5-8 to TRBJ2-2; D is perhaps TRBD2 (5 bases). CDR1 is SGHTS, CDR2 YDEGEE, per germline. V lost 1 base and J lost 3, with 13 bases in between. This CDR3 comprises 16 residues. CDR3 sequence (DNA): TGTGCCAGCAGCTTGTGGGCGGCCGGGGACACCGGGGAGCTGTTTTTT. Its translation is CASSLWAAGDTGELFF.

This clone was observed once. This chain joins TRBV7-6 and TRBJ2-5; TRBD1 matches 8 bases. The germline CDR1 and CDR2 sequences are SGHVS and FNYEAQ. V gave up 4 bases and J gave up 2 bases; unmatched junction bases: 9. CDR3 length equals 16 residues. This chain's CDR3 is CASSSGVQGGQETQYF. Written as DNA, the CDR3 is TGTGCCAGCAGCTCCGGCGTACAGGGGGGACAAGAGACCCAGTACTTC.

This clone has only one observation. The chain employs TRBV27 and TRBJ1-2; D is perhaps TRBD1 (5 bases). V was shortened by 6 bases and J by 1 base, with 12 bases between the two germline ends. The CDR3 runs 14 residues. Per germline, CDR1 MNHEY and CDR2 SMNVEV (reference sequence). The CDR3 reads CASRRTTYNYGYTF. For the CDR3, the DNA is TGTGCCAGCAGACGGACAACGTATAACTATGGCTACACCTTC.

The CDR3 bases are TGTGCCAGCAGCCTTAGAGGTGGCCAGCCCCAGCATTTT. This gives the protein CASSLRGGQPQHF. This rearrangement joins TRBV7-9 to TRBJ1-5, with D unresolved. Deletions cut 5 bases from V and 7 bases from J, with 12 bases between. Looked up from germline, CDR1 is SEHNR and CDR2 is FQNEAQ (reference sequence). The CDR3 has 13 amino acids.

The rearrangement links TRBV7-3 to TRBJ2-1, with D possibly being TRBD1 (6 bases). CDR1 and CDR2 (germline): SGHTA, FQGTGA. Deletions cut 1 base from V and 4 bases from J, with 11 bases between. The CDR3 spans 15 residues. The CDR3 region has the DNA TGTGCCAGCAGCTTAAAAGGGGGAATTTACAATGAGCAGTTCTTC. It translates to CASSLKGGIYNEQFF.

This chain links TRBV29-1 with TRBJ2-2; D is possibly TRBD1 (6 bases). In germline, CDR1 is SQVTM, CDR2 ANQGSEA. There are 14 residues in the CDR3. V dropped 3 bases and J dropped 0 bases, with 8 bases sitting between them. CDR3 bases: TGCAGCGTTGAGGGACAATCGAACACCGGGGAGCTGTTTTTT. It encodes CSVEGQSNTGELFF.

This clone appeared a few times. V is TRBV30 and J is TRBJ2-7; a possible D gene is TRBD1 (6 bases). Germline-derived CDR1 and CDR2 are GTSNPN and SVGIG (reference sequence). The CDR3 totals 16 residues. The ends were cut back, 4 bases at V and 2 bases at J, with 21 bases in the middle. The CDR3 here is CAWTPPGREGAYEQYF. In nucleotides, the CDR3 is TGTGCCTGGACCCCCCCCGGCCGAGAGGGGGCCTACGAGCAGTACTTC.